A single sample gave rise to the 32 T cell receptor beta chains below, sequenced in a study of blood T cell repertoires in COVID-19 (dated by TCRdb to about 2020). Library prep was done by the immunoSEQ multiplex PCR assay. Held by TCRdb, this immuneACCESS table contains in-frame sequences only and omits some clones. Under half of the omission traces to an unresolved V gene where checked; the cause of the rest is unknown. The sample profile shows tens of thousands of clones; around 67% of them were found once. Roughly 17% of the sample rests with the top ten. Sequenced material: peripheral blood. All receptors come from a human donor in a cohort sampled during active COVID-19.

The chain has TRBV13 and TRBJ2-1; TRBD1 agrees at 8 bases. Trimming cost V 3 bases and J 6 bases; bases outside gene matches: 7. Germline CDR1 PRHDT, CDR2 FYEKMQ (reference sequence). The CDR3 length is 15 residues. The CDR3 coding sequence is TGTGCCAGCAGCTTGGGCAGGGGGCGCGTCAATGAGCAGTTCTTC. Its translation: CASSLGRGRVNEQFF.

This clone appeared a single time. V is TRBV24-1 and J is TRBJ2-1; perhaps TRBD2 as D (5 bases). Trimming left V 4 bases short and J 0 bases short, with 15 bases between. The CDR3 sequence is 17 residues long. Germline V gene data show CDR1 as KGHDR and CDR2 as SFDVKD. The CDR3: CATSEPGLPSSYNEQFF. The CDR3 nucleotides are TGTGCCACCAGTGAACCCGGACTCCCAAGCTCCTACAATGAGCAGTTCTTC.

The rearrangement uses TRBV4-3 and TRBJ1-1; D might be TRBD1 (5 bases). The germline V and J ends were trimmed by 1 base and 3 bases, with 9 bases remaining between them. The germline gives CDR1 LGHNA, CDR2 YSLEER. CDR3 length: 14 amino acids. CDR3: CASSQGSRDTEAFF. The CDR3, as DNA: TGCGCCAGCAGCCAAGGATCCAGGGACACTGAAGCTTTCTTT.

This clone was picked up a small number of times. V gene TRBV12-3 or TRBV12-4 combines with J gene TRBJ2-7; the D is unclear. This CDR3 spans 11 amino acids. V was shortened by 3 bases and J by 3 bases, with 3 bases between the two germline ends. The CDR3 loop reads CASSFGYEQYF. The CDR3 bases are TGTGCCAGCAGTTTCGGCTACGAGCAGTACTTC.

The genes are TRBV4-3 and TRBJ2-1; 13 bases align to TRBD2. Trimming removed 4 bases from V and 7 bases from J; junction bases left unmatched: 4. Germline values: CDR1 LGHNA, CDR2 YSLEER. The CDR3 is 15 amino acids. CDR3 sequence reads: CASSRTSGGVNEQFF. The CDR3 DNA reads TGCGCCAGCAGCCGAACTAGCGGGGGGGTGAATGAGCAGTTCTTC.

The gene calls are TRBV4-1 and TRBJ1-5; a possible D gene is TRBD1 (5 bases). This CDR3 has 18 residues. Deletions cut 0 bases from V and 2 bases from J, with 17 bases between. Germline V gives CDR1 MGHRA, CDR2 YSYEKL. The CDR3 loop reads CASSQDPSGGMGNQPQHF. CDR3 DNA: TGCGCCAGCAGCCAAGACCCTTCCGGGGGAATGGGCAATCAGCCCCAGCATTTT.

The chain carries TRBV4-3 and TRBJ2-7; TRBD1 matches at 10 bases. Unmatched junction bases numbered 5, after V lost 4 bases and J lost 2 bases. The CDR3 has 15 residues. CDR1 and CDR2 from the germline V gene are LGHNA and YSLEER. The CDR3 coding sequence is TGCGCCAGCAGCCTCCGGGACAGGGGTCCCTACGAGCAGTACTTC. Translation gives CASSLRDRGPYEQYF.

This chain connects TRBV19 to TRBJ1-2, with D perhaps matching TRBD1 (6 bases). CDR3 length: 15 amino acids. V gave up 1 base and J gave up 4 bases, with 13 bases separating them. Germline CDR1 and CDR2: LNHDA and SQIVND (reference sequence). The CDR3 DNA sequence: TGTGCCAGTAGTATAGGAACAGGGAGAAGCTATGGCTACACCTTC. As protein: CASSIGTGRSYGYTF.

J is TRBJ2-2 and V is TRBV10-3; 12 nucleotides agree with TRBD2. This CDR3 spans 15 amino acids. Trimming removed 6 bases from V and 5 bases from J; junction bases left unmatched: 4. Germline lookup yields CDR1 ENHRY and CDR2 SYGVKD. This CDR3 reads CAIRTGLAGTGELFF. CDR3 nucleotides: TGTGCCATCAGGACGGGACTAGCGGGTACCGGGGAGCTGTTTTTT.

This chain joins TRBV29-1 and TRBJ2-1; 10 bases map to TRBD2. Trimming took 4 bases from V and 0 from J; bases not matched to a gene: 21. There are 21 residues in the CDR3. From germline, CDR1 is SQVTM and CDR2 ANQGSEA. Here the CDR3 reads CSVVGRGRLAGKISSYNEQFF. The DNA for the CDR3 is TGCAGCGTTGTGGGAAGGGGACGACTAGCGGGTAAGATTAGCTCCTACAATGAGCAGTTCTTC.

This clone is classed as medium-sized (0.01 to 0.1%). The chain joins TRBV5-1 to TRBJ2-2, with a tentative D call TRBD1 (6 bases). The V and J ends lost 0 bases and 1 base respectively, with 10 bases between them. The germline gives CDR1 SGHRS, CDR2 YFSETQ. This CDR3 contains 16 residues. This CDR3 reads CASSLDSRGNTGELFF. Here the CDR3 DNA reads TGCGCCAGCAGCTTGGATTCCAGGGGGAACACCGGGGAGCTGTTTTTT.

The chain couples TRBV7-2 to TRBJ1-1, with a possible D match to TRBD1 (6 bases). V lost 4 bases to trimming and J lost 8 bases, with 20 bases between them. The CDR3 loop spans 15 amino acids. Germline CDR1 is SGHTA and CDR2 is FQGNSA. For the CDR3, the DNA is TGTGCCAGCAGCTCCCGTTTGGGTGGGGGCAGGGAAGCTTTCTTT. This gives the protein CASSSRLGGGREAFF.

V gene TRBV2 combines with J gene TRBJ2-3; D may be TRBD1 (5 bases). Looked up from germline, CDR1 is SNHLY and CDR2 is FYNNEI. The ends were cut back, 3 bases at V and 3 bases at J, with 7 bases in the middle. The CDR3 consists of 13 residues. This chain's CDR3 is CASSDRDTDTQYF. The CDR3 region has the DNA TGTGCCAGCAGTGACAGGGATACAGATACGCAGTATTTT.

This clone has more than one count but fewer than ten. J is TRBJ2-1 and V is TRBV19, with 8 positions matching TRBD2. The CDR3 has 16 amino acids. J lost 0 bases, V lost 5 bases, and 6 bases had no gene match. Germline CDR1 is LNHDA and CDR2 is SQIVND (reference sequence). DNA of the CDR3: TGTGCCAGTAGTGGGGCGGGAGGCGCCTCCTACAATGAGCAGTTCTTC. It codes for CASSGAGGASYNEQFF.

The chain uses TRBV11-3 and TRBJ1-1; D is unresolved. The CDR3 contains 15 residues. Looked up from germline, CDR1 is SGHNT and CDR2 is YENEEA. Trimming pared 1 base from V and 5 bases from J, leaving 14 bases between. As DNA, the CDR3 is TGTGCCAGCAGCTTAGTGTCGGGGTTTGGAACTGAAGCTTTCTTT. Amino acids: CASSLVSGFGTEAFF.

This chain uses TRBV5-1 with TRBJ2-7, with TRBD2 as a possible D gene (5 bases). V dropped 0 bases and J dropped 3 bases, with 13 bases sitting between them. There are 15 residues in the CDR3. Germline CDR1 SGHRS, CDR2 YFSETQ. CDR3 in amino acids: CASSLGGQDYYEQYF. The DNA for the CDR3 is TGCGCCAGCAGCTTGGGCGGGCAGGATTACTACGAGCAGTACTTC. The full variable domain, rest sourced from reference TRBV5-1 and TRBJ2-7, is KAGVTQTPRYLIKTRGQQVTLSCSPISGHRSVSWYQQTPGQGLQFLFEYFSETQRNKGNFPGRFSGRQFSNSRSEMNVSTLELGDSALYLCASSLGGQDYYEQYFGPGTRLTVT.

The chain links TRBV18 to TRBJ2-1; 9 bases are shared with TRBD2. CDR1 and CDR2 from the germline V gene are KGHSH and LQKENI. The trim removed 6 bases at V and 5 bases at J, leaving 2 bases unmatched. The CDR3 runs 13 residues. The CDR3 DNA follows: TGTGCCAGCTCGGCGGGAGGGAACAATGAGCAGTTCTTC. Protein: CASSAGGNNEQFF.

The chain employs TRBV24-1 and TRBJ1-6, with 8 bases that match TRBD1. V lost 7 bases to trimming and J lost 7 bases; unmatched junction nucleotides: 8. Germline CDR1 is KGHDR and CDR2 is SFDVKD. CDR3 length equals 15 residues. The CDR3 sequence is CATSPRTGRNSPLHF. In DNA, the CDR3 is TGTGCCACCAGCCCCCGGACAGGGCGGAATTCACCCCTCCACTTT.

The V and J genes are TRBV7-2 and TRBJ1-4; no clear D gene. V dropped 1 base and J dropped 2 bases, with 11 bases sitting between them. The CDR3 runs 16 residues. CDR1 is SGHTA and CDR2 is FQGNSA in the germline V gene. Here the CDR3 DNA reads TGTGCCAGCAGCTTAGGGCCCCCGAGGACTAATGAAAAACTGTTTTTT. It translates to CASSLGPPRTNEKLFF.

The gene calls are TRBV4-1 and TRBJ1-2; possible D gene TRBD1, 6 bases. The CDR3 spans 18 residues. From germline, CDR1 is MGHRA and CDR2 YSYEKL. The V end was cut by 1 base, the J end by 5 bases, with 23 bases between. CDR3 in DNA: TGCGCCAGCAGCCAAGTAATTAGACAGGCCAAGCAGAAGTATGGCTACACCTTC. It translates to CASSQVIRQAKQKYGYTF.

This chain connects TRBV2 to TRBJ2-5; a weak D match, TRBD2 (5 bases). Deletions cut 6 bases from V and 1 base from J, with 15 bases between. This CDR3 is 15 amino acids long. CDR1 is SNHLY, CDR2 FYNNEI, per germline. CDR3 sequence: CASSSKGGFQETQYF. CDR3 coding DNA: TGTGCCAGCAGCTCTAAAGGAGGCTTCCAAGAGACCCAGTACTTC.

The chain uses TRBV4-2 and TRBJ1-5, with 9 nucleotides matching TRBD1. Germline lookup yields CDR1 LGHNA and CDR2 YNFKEQ. V shed 3 bases and J 3 bases; nucleotides not matched to a gene: 6. CDR3 length equals 16 residues. The CDR3 is CASSQLQGADNQPQHF. CDR3 DNA sequence: TGTGCCAGCAGCCAGCTACAGGGGGCGGACAATCAGCCCCAGCATTTT.

In its sample, this clone was seen a few times. V gene TRBV5-1 combines with J gene TRBJ2-4, with TRBD1 matching 8 bases. The CDR3 extends over 16 amino acids. Germline-derived CDR1 and CDR2 are SGHRS and YFSETQ. V was clipped by 4 bases and J by 7 bases; unmatched bases: 13. The CDR3 spells CASSLPTTGVGNIQYF. CDR3 nucleotides: TGCGCCAGCAGCCTCCCGACGACAGGGGTGGGGAACATTCAGTACTTC.

V and J are TRBV5-4 and TRBJ2-5, with a weak D call TRBD2 (6 bases). The CDR3 is made up of 15 amino acids. The V end lost 0 bases, the J end lost 5 bases, and 14 bases lay between the germline ends. The germline gives CDR1 SGHNT, CDR2 YYREEE (reference sequence). The CDR3 loop reads CASSLAGGARETQYF. The CDR3 nucleotides are TGTGCCAGCAGCTTGGCCGGAGGGGCTCGGGAGACCCAGTACTTC.

This clone was picked up one time. The genes are TRBV11-3 and TRBJ1-3; weak D call: TRBD1 (5 bases). V lost 5 bases and J 1 base, leaving 9 bases between the germline ends. The CDR3 runs to 14 residues. The germline CDR1 and CDR2 sequences are SGHNT and YENEEA. In DNA, the CDR3 is TGTGCCAGCAGCCCAGGGAGGTCTGGAAACACCATATATTTT. Translating it yields CASSPGRSGNTIYF.

The rearrangement links TRBV3-1 (or the pseudogene TRBV3-2) to TRBJ1-2; 11 bases map to TRBD1. With V trimmed by 5 bases and J by 5 bases, 4 bases remained unmatched. Germline V gives CDR1 LGHDT, CDR2 YNNKEL (reference sequence). This CDR3 comprises 14 residues. In DNA, the CDR3 is TGTGCCAGCAGCGGTGGACAGGGGGCATATGGCTACACCTTC. As protein: CASSGGQGAYGYTF.

V and J are TRBV19 and TRBJ2-5; 11 bases are shared with TRBD1. CDR3 length: 16 amino acids. Per the germline V gene, CDR1 is LNHDA and CDR2 is SQIVND (reference sequence). The junction had 8 bases not matched to a gene; V was cut back by 3 bases and J by 5 bases. The CDR3 DNA sequence: TGTGCCAGTAGTATCTCTTGGACAGGGGGCGGTGAGACCCAGTACTTC. Its translation is CASSISWTGGGETQYF.

This clone was counted only a few times. The chain recombines TRBV7-2 with TRBJ2-5; 8 nucleotides line up with TRBD1. V trimming: 0 bases; J trimming: 2 bases; junction bases outside the gene matches: 2. The CDR3 is made up of 15 amino acids. The germline V gene encodes CDR1 SGHTA and CDR2 FQGNSA. The CDR3 DNA reads as TGTGCCAGCAGCTTAGCGGGGACAGGACAAGAGACCCAGTACTTC. Translating it yields CASSLAGTGQETQYF.

This chain connects TRBV11-2 to TRBJ2-5, with a tentative D call TRBD2 (6 bases). The CDR3 runs 14 residues. The germline V gene has CDR1 SGHAT and CDR2 FQNNGV. The germline V and J ends were trimmed by 1 base and 7 bases, with 13 bases remaining between them. The CDR3 bases are TGTGCCAGCAGCTTAGTTCGGGGGTTCGGGACCCAGTACTTC. Translating gives CASSLVRGFGTQYF. The variable domain in full, with the rest retrieved from reference TRBV11-2 and TRBJ2-5, is EAGVAQSPRYKIIEKRQSVAFWCNPISGHATLYWYQQILGQGPKLLIQFQNNGVVDDSQLPKDRFSAERLKGVDSTLKIQPAKLEDSAVYLCASSLVRGFGTQYFGPGTRLLVL.

The CDR3 loop is CASSAGGWGETQYF. The CDR3 DNA is TGTGCCAGTAGCGCGGGAGGGTGGGGAGAGACCCAGTACTTC. This chain joins TRBV19 and TRBJ2-5, with 9 bases identical to TRBD2. The CDR3 runs to 14 residues. CDR1 LNHDA and CDR2 SQIVND come from the germline V gene (reference sequence). Trimming removed 6 bases from V and 4 bases from J; junction bases left unmatched: 6.

The chain recombines TRBV7-3 with TRBJ2-3; 7 nucleotides agree with TRBD1. The CDR3 has 15 amino acids. The germline gives CDR1 SGHTA, CDR2 FQGTGA. Germline trimming cut 2 bases from V and 3 bases from J; bases unmatched to any gene: 5. The chain's CDR3 is CASSLSGQRTDTQYF. The CDR3 region has the DNA TGTGCCAGCAGCTTATCGGGACAGAGGACAGATACGCAGTATTTT.

J is TRBJ1-5 and V is TRBV7-2; the match to TRBD1 covers 11 bases. Trimming took 5 bases from V and 6 from J; bases not matched to a gene: 6. CDR1 is SGHTA and CDR2 is FQGNSA in the germline V gene. This CDR3 has 15 residues. CDR3 in DNA: TGTGCCAGCAGCGCGACCGGGACAGGGGGTCAGCCCCAGCATTTT. Translated: CASSATGTGGQPQHF. The variable domain in full, with the rest retrieved from reference TRBV7-2 and TRBJ1-5, is GAGVSQSPSNKVTEKGKDVELRCDPISGHTALYWYRQSLGQGLEFLIYFQGNSAPDKSGLPSDRFSAERTGGSVSTLTIQRTQQEDSAVYLCASSATGTGGQPQHFGDGTRLSIL.